The clone carrying this T cell receptor beta chain was recorded a few times. Its antigen is not known. The CDR3 is made up of 12 amino acids. V lost 4 bases to trimming and J lost 8 bases; unmatched junction nucleotides: 2. Germline V gives CDR1 ENHRY, CDR2 SYGVKD. The second PCR ran about 6 to 12 cycles with a sample-barcoded 5' primer and J-beta primers. TCRdb recomputed calls from the 5' RACE reads with MiXCR, one row per CDR3 protein. The sample shows under 2,000,000 distinct CDR3 sequences, just under 50% of them seen only once. The data are from a study of blood T cells in healthy people across ages. Whole-study results and caveats: Older age went with lower TCR beta diversity per million T cells, in a roughly linear way.

The donors, all healthy, were Caucasians living in Russia, aged roughly 6 to 100. The material sequenced was blood. V is TRBV10-3 and J is TRBJ2-1; 7 bases match TRBD2. This receptor was obtained from a middle-aged woman in good health. The CDR3 spells CAISGTRDEQFF. DNA of the CDR3: TGTGCCATCAGTGGGACTAGGGATGAGCAGTTCTTC.